The 7 T cell receptor beta chains below come from one sample, sequenced in a study of Graves' ophthalmopathy and Graves' hyperthyroidism. For repertoire sequencing, the TCR beta CDR3 regions were amplified from RNA transcripts. RT-PCR in the first round used HTBI primers; a second-round multiplex PCR followed. In TCRdb, the multiplex PCR reads were re-called with MiXCR into one record per CDR3 protein. The repertoire includes 1 million to 1.3 million distinct CDR3 sequences, less than 45% of them detected once, and roughly 11% sits in the top ten. The sequenced material came from peripheral blood or thyroid tissue (not recorded which). The receptors originated from an adult man with Graves' hyperthyroidism.

The table lists this clonotype with many counts. CDR3 residues: CASSERAGYGYTF. As DNA, the CDR3 is TGTGCCAGCAGTGAAAGGGCAGGGTACGGCTACACCTTC. The chain is built from TRBV25-1 and TRBJ1-2, with D perhaps TRBD1 (5 bases). V lost 2 bases, J lost 8 bases, and 12 bases lay in between. CDR3 length: 13 amino acids. CDR1 and CDR2 from the germline V gene are MGHDK and SYGVNS.

V usage is TRBV28 and J usage is TRBJ1-1; 9 positions agree with TRBD1. V lost 2 bases, J lost 5 bases, and 12 bases stayed unmatched. Looked up from germline, CDR1 is MDHEN and CDR2 is SYDVKM. CDR3 size: 17 residues. CDR3 nucleotide sequence: TGTGCCAGCAGTTTAGGGGTCACCGGGACAGGGCTTACTGAAGCTTTCTTT. Its protein is CASSLGVTGTGLTEAFF.

The table lists this clonotype with a few counts. The chain has TRBV19 and TRBJ1-5; D not resolved. Trimming removed 1 base from V and 0 bases from J, with 10 bases in between. Per germline, CDR1 LNHDA and CDR2 SQIVND (reference sequence). This CDR3 comprises 16 residues. In nucleotides, the CDR3 is TGTGCCAGTAGTATAGGTGCAGGCTATAGCAATCAGCCCCAGCATTTT. Protein sequence: CASSIGAGYSNQPQHF.

This clonotype was seen repeatedly, ten times or more. The J gene is TRBJ2-7, the V gene TRBV29-1; D is undetermined. The germline V and J ends were trimmed by 4 bases and 7 bases, with 14 bases remaining between them. This CDR3 comprises 12 residues. The germline V gene encodes CDR1 SQVTM and CDR2 ANQGSEA. The CDR3 DNA is TGCAGCGTTGGGCCGATCAAAGGGGAGCAGTACTTC. Its translation is CSVGPIKGEQYF.

This clonotype was found many times. V gene TRBV29-1 combines with J gene TRBJ2-7; TRBD2 agrees at 7 bases. Germline assignment: CDR1 SQVTM and CDR2 ANQGSEA. V was pared by 1 base and J by 0 bases, with 3 bases of the junction left unmatched. This CDR3 comprises 14 residues. The CDR3 sequence: CSVEGGSLSYEQYF. DNA of the CDR3: TGCAGCGTTGAAGGCGGGAGCCTCTCCTACGAGCAGTACTTC.

V gene TRBV7-9 combines with J gene TRBJ1-1; no clear D. This CDR3 region has 14 residues. Germline CDR1 reads SEHNR; CDR2 reads FQNEAQ (reference sequence). V was pared by 5 bases and J by 1 base, with 11 bases between. CDR3 DNA sequence: TGTGCCAGCAGCCTAAATCACAGGAACACTGAAGCTTTCTTT. This codes for CASSLNHRNTEAFF.

This clonotype was counted many times. The rearrangement uses TRBV13 and TRBJ1-1; TRBD1 matches at 10 bases. Trimming at V came to 3 bases and at J to 5 bases, leaving 3 bases not matched to a gene. CDR1 is PRHDT, CDR2 FYEKMQ, per germline (reference sequence). This CDR3 has 14 residues. The CDR3 DNA reads TGTGCCAGCAGCTTGACAGGGGGCATGACTGAAGCTTTCTTT. It translates to CASSLTGGMTEAFF.